A selection of T cell receptor beta chains follows, all from one sample in a study of blood T cell repertoires in COVID-19. Repertoires were generated with immunoSEQ multiplex PCR, while TCRdb's copy carries only in-frame clones and drops some. Found here are fewer than 350,000 clones, under 90% of them singletons; the top ten hold around 2.9%. Material: peripheral blood. Receptors originate from a woman aged 55-70 years with active or convalescent COVID-19. Each CDR3 is given with its conserved first and last residue. Each record gives: V gene, CDR3 length, J gene, clone size, D gene, CDR3 DNA, CDR3 protein. A D gene is named only where the DNA matches it firmly. Clone sizes are given selectively: once, few, many, or a class where the clone is expanded.

>TRBV3-1/TRBV3-2|13|TRBJ1-1|once|.
TGTGCCAGCAGCGAACAGAGGAACACTGAAGCTTTCTTT
CASSEQRNTEAFF
>TRBV2|13|TRBJ1-4|.|.
TGTGCCAGCAGTGGAACAGGGCAGGAAAAACTGTTTTTT
CASSGTGQEKLFF
>TRBV7-8|15|TRBJ2-7|.|.
TGTGCCAGCAGCTTACGCGGGGGCCTCTCCTACGAGCAGTACTTC
CASSLRGGLSYEQYF
>TRBV6-1|15|TRBJ1-6|.|TRBD1
TGTGCCAGCAGTGAAGGGGGACAGCCTAATTCACCCCTCCACTTT
CASSEGGQPNSPLHF
>TRBV27|13|TRBJ1-1|.|.
TGTGCCAGCAGTTTATCAGGCGGGTTTGAAGCTTTCTTT
CASSLSGGFEAFF
>TRBV14|13|TRBJ1-2|.|.
TGTGCCAGCAGCCGCGGCCAATTCTATGGCTACACCTTC
CASSRGQFYGYTF
>TRBV12-3/TRBV12-4|13|TRBJ1-6|.|.
TGTGCCAGCAGGAGAAAGTACAATTCACCCCTCCACTTT
CASRRKYNSPLHF
>TRBV3-1/TRBV3-2|15|TRBJ2-7|once|.
TGTGCCAGCAGCCAAGATCTCGCAGGGGAGAGGGAGCAGTACTTC
CASSQDLAGEREQYF
>TRBV6-2/TRBV6-3|13|TRBJ2-1|.|.
TGTGCCAGCAGCCACGGGGGAGCGGGTGAGCAGTTCTTC
CASSHGGAGEQFF
>TRBV5-1|15|TRBJ1-3|once|.
TGCGCCAGCAGCTTAGAGGCCAGCTCTGGAAACACCATATATTTT
CASSLEASSGNTIYF
>TRBV10-1|13|TRBJ2-3|.|TRBD2
TGCGCCAGCAGTGATAGCGGGGCAGATACGCAGTATTTT
CASSDSGADTQYF
>TRBV2|17|TRBJ2-6|.|TRBD1
TGTGCCAGCAGCCCGGACAGGATATACTCTGGGGCCAACGTCCTGACTTTC
CASSPDRIYSGANVLTF
>TRBV20-1|17|TRBJ1-4|.|.
TGCAGTGCTAGTCGGCTCCCCAGGGATCGGGCTAATGAAAAACTGTTTTTT
CSASRLPRDRANEKLFF
>TRBV7-2|15|TRBJ2-1|.|.
TGTGCCAGCAGCTTATCGGGGAGCATGCAAAAAGAGCAGTTCTTC
CASSLSGSMQKEQFF
>TRBV2|15|TRBJ1-5|.|TRBD1
TGTGCCAGCAGTCGGTCAGACAGGGAATATCAGCCCCAGCATTTT
CASSRSDREYQPQHF
>TRBV19|14|TRBJ1-1|.|.
TGTGCCAGTAGTATTATTCCGGGAACTAATGAAGCTTTCTTT
CASSIIPGTNEAFF
>TRBV19|17|TRBJ2-6|.|.
TGTGCCAGTCACGGCCGTCGGGTAGCTCCTGGGGCCAACGTCCTGACTTTC
CASHGRRVAPGANVLTF
>TRBV7-6|14|TRBJ2-7|.|TRBD2
TGTGCCAGCAGTTCCGGGACTAGCTTCTACGAGCAGTACTTC
CASSSGTSFYEQYF
>TRBV12-3/TRBV12-4|13|TRBJ2-7|.|.
TGTGCCAGCACCCCGGGACTCGCCGGCGAGCAGTACTTC
CASTPGLAGEQYF
>TRBV30|12|TRBJ1-6|.|.
TGTGCCTGGAGGGGGGCGAATTCACCCCTCCACTTT
CAWRGANSPLHF
>TRBV7-2|13|TRBJ1-6|.|.
TGTGCCAGCAGCTTAGTCAGGTCCTCACCCCTCCACTTT
CASSLVRSSPLHF
>TRBV7-2|12|TRBJ1-6|.|.
TGTGCCAGCAGCTCGAGTGGTTCACCCCTCCACTTT
CASSSSGSPLHF
>TRBV6-5|13|TRBJ1-3|.|.
TGTGCCAGCATCCCGGAGGGGAGAAACACCATATATTTT
CASIPEGRNTIYF
>TRBV18|16|TRBJ2-3|.|TRBD1
TGTGCCAGCTCACCACCACAGGGGGCTGAACTAGATACGCAGTATTTT
CASSPPQGAELDTQYF